Described below is a single T cell receptor beta chain sequence and its context. Its antigen is currently unknown. The source of the sample is a study of OX40 agonist ivuxolimab in advanced cancers. Whole-study context: Antecedent anti-PD-1, anti-PD-L1 or anti-CTLA-4 therapy was permissible, with over 35% having received some. Study outcomes and limitations: Clonal expansion was seen in CD4+ and CD8+ blood T cells by week 6 at 0.1 to 3.0 mg/kg. Mean expanded clone counts were higher in CD8+ than CD4+ T cells.

Libraries were prepared by immunoSEQ multiplex PCR; TCRdb keeps only in-frame clonotypes and omits some of them. Here the sample spans 55,000 to 80,000 clones, roughly nine tenths being singletons. This CDR3 has 15 amino acids. V gave up 10 bases and J gave up 6 bases; unmatched junction bases: 15. Germline CDR1 LNHDA, CDR2 SQIVND (reference sequence). This chain connects TRBV19 to TRBJ1-5, with 7 bases matching TRBD1. This clonotype originated in an adult with an advanced solid tumor such as melanoma, head and neck, liver or kidney cancer. Sample: CD4+ or CD8+ T cells sorted from blood, taken in a trial of the OX40 agonist ivuxolimab. The CDR3 region has the DNA TGTGCCACCCGACGGGCCGACAGGGTGGTTCAGCCCCAGCATTTT. This codes for CATRRADRVVQPQHF.